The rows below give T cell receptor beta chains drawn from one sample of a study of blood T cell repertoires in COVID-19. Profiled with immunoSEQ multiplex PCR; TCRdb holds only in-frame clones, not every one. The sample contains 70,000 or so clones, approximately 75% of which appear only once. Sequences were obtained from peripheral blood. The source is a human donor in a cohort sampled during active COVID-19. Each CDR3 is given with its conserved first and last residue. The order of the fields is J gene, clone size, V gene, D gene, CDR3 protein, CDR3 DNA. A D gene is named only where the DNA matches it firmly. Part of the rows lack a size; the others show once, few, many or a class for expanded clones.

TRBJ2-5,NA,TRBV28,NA,CASRKSGGWTQYF,TGTGCCAGCCGAAAGTCGGGGGGCTGGACCCAGTACTTC
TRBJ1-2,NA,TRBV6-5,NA,CASSYREDYGYTF,TGTGCCAGCAGTTACCGGGAGGACTATGGCTACACCTTC
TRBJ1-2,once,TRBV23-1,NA,CASSQPAGGTNYGYTF,TGCGCCAGCAGTCAACCCGCCGGGGGGACCAACTATGGCTACACCTTC
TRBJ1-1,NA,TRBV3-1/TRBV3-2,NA,CASSQMMGGEAFF,TGTGCCAGCAGCCAAATGATGGGGGGTGAAGCTTTCTTT
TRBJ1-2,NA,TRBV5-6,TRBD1,CASSRRGLWNYGYTF,TGTGCCAGCAGCCGCAGGGGGTTGTGGAACTATGGCTACACCTTC
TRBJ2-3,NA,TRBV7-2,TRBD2,CASGTSGTWGTDTQYF,TGTGCCAGCGGGACTAGCGGGACCTGGGGCACAGATACGCAGTATTTT
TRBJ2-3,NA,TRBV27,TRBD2,CASSLGLAILDTQYF,TGTGCCAGCAGTTTAGGACTAGCCATTTTAGATACGCAGTATTTT
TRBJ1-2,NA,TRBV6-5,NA,CASSRPEGPNYGYTF,TGTGCCAGCAGCCGACCGGAGGGCCCGAACTATGGCTACACCTTC
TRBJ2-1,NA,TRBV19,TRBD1,CASRTGEATKREQFF,TGTGCCAGTAGGACAGGGGAGGCTACTAAGCGTGAGCAGTTCTTC
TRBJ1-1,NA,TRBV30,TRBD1,CAWSYGTGVTFF,TGTGCCTGGAGTTACGGGACAGGGGTGACTTTCTTT
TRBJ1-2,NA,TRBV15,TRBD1,CATSRGPGTGHDGYTF,TGTGCCACCAGCAGAGGTCCCGGGACAGGGCATGATGGCTACACCTTC
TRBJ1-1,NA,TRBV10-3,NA,CAISERGTRAWAEAFF,TGTGCCATCAGTGAGAGGGGGACGAGGGCGTGGGCTGAAGCTTTCTTT
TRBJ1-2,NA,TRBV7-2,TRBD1,CASSNRQGARGYTF,TGTGCCAGCAGCAATAGGCAGGGGGCGCGAGGCTACACCTTC
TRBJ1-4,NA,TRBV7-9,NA,CASSFWFGGEEKLFF,TGTGCCAGCAGCTTCTGGTTCGGTGGAGAGGAAAAACTGTTTTTT
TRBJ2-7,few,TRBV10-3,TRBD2,CAITPGGEQYF,TGTGCCATCACTCCGGGGGGCGAGCAGTACTTC
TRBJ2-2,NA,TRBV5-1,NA,CASSRTQGQAGELFF,TGCGCCAGCAGCCGGACCCAGGGTCAGGCCGGGGAGCTGTTTTTT
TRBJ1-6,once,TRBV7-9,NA,CASSEGTINSPLHF,TGTGCCAGCAGCGAGGGGACAATTAATTCACCCCTCCACTTT
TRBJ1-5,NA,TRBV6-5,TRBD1,CASSRQGASNQPQHF,TGTGCCAGCTCTCGACAGGGGGCTAGCAATCAGCCCCAGCATTTT
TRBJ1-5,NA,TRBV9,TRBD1,CASSDDRGGGNQPQHF,TGTGCCAGCAGCGACGACAGGGGAGGAGGCAATCAGCCCCAGCATTTT
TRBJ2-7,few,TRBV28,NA,CASRSTGQKAYEQYF,TGTGCCAGCAGGAGCACTGGACAGAAAGCCTACGAGCAGTACTTC
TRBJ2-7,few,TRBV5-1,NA,CASSAQGPSYEQYF,TGCGCCAGCAGCGCGCAGGGGCCCTCCTACGAGCAGTACTTC
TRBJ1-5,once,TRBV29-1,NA,CSVQDSDSNQPQHF,TGCAGCGTTCAGGACTCTGATAGCAATCAGCCCCAGCATTTT